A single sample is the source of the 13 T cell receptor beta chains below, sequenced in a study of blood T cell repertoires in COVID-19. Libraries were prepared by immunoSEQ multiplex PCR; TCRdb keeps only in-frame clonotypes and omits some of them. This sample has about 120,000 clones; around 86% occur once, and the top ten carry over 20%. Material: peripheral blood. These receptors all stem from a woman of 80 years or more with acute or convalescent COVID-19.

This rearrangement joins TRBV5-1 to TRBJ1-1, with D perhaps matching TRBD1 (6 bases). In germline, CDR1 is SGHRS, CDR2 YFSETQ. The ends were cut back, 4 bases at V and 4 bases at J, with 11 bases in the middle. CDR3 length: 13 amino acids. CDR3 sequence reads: CASSLGHGTEAFF. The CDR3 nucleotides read TGCGCCAGCAGCCTGGGACATGGCACTGAAGCTTTCTTT.

The CDR3 DNA reads TGTGCCAGCAGCCAAGATTCGATGGACAGGGCCCTTACTGAAGCTTTCTTT. Its translation is CASSQDSMDRALTEAFF. The gene calls are TRBV4-2 and TRBJ1-1, with 8 bases matching TRBD1. Unmatched junction bases numbered 11, after V lost 0 bases and J lost 5 bases. Per the germline V gene, CDR1 is LGHNA and CDR2 is YNFKEQ. The CDR3 length is 17 residues.

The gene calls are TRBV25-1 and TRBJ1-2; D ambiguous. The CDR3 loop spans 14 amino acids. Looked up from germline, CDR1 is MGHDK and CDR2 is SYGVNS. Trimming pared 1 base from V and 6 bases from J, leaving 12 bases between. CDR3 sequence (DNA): TGTGCCAGCAGTGAATTGTCTGGCAGAAATGGCTACACCTTC. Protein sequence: CASSELSGRNGYTF.

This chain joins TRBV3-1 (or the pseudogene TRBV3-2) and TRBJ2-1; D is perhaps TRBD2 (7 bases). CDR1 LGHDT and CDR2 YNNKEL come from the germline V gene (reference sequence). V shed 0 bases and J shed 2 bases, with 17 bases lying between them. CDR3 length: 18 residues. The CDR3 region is CASSQEGGGGPAYNEQFF. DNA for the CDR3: TGTGCCAGCAGCCAAGAAGGAGGCGGGGGCCCCGCCTACAATGAGCAGTTCTTC.

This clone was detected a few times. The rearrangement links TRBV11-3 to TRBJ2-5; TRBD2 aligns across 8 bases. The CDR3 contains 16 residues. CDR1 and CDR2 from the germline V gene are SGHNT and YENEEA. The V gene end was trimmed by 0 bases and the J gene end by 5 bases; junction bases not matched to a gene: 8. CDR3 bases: TGTGCCAGCAGCTTAGAACCTCGGGGGGGCCGGGAGACCCAGTACTTC. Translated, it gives CASSLEPRGGRETQYF.

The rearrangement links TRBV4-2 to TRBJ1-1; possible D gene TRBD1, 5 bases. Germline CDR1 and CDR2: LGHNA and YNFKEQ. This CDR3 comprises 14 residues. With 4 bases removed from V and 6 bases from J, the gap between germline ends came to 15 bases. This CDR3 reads CASSPLQGNPEAFF. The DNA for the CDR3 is TGTGCCAGCAGCCCCTTGCAGGGCAACCCTGAAGCTTTCTTT.

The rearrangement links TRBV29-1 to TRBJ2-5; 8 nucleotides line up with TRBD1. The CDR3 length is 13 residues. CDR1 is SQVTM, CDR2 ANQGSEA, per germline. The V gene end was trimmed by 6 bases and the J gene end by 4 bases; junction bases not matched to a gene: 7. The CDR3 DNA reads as TGCAGCGTCCCCGGGACAGGAGTAGAGACCCAGTACTTC. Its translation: CSVPGTGVETQYF.

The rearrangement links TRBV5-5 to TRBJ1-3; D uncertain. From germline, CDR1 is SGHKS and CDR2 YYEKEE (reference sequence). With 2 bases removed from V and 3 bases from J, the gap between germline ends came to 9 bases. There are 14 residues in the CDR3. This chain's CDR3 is CASSFSADGNTIYF. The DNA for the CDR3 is TGTGCCAGCAGCTTTTCCGCAGATGGAAACACCATATATTTT.

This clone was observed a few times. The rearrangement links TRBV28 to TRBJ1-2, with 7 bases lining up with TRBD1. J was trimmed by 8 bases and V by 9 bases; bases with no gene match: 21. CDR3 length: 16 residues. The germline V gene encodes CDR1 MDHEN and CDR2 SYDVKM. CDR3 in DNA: TGTGCCAGTAAATATTTTACCCGGGACAGCTCAAGGGGCTACACCTTC. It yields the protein CASKYFTRDSSRGYTF.

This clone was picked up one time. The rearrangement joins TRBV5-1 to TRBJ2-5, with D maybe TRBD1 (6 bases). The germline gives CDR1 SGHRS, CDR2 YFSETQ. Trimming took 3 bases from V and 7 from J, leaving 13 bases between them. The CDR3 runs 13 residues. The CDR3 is CASSWDNLATQYF. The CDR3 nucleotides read TGCGCCAGCAGCTGGGACAACCTTGCGACCCAGTACTTC.

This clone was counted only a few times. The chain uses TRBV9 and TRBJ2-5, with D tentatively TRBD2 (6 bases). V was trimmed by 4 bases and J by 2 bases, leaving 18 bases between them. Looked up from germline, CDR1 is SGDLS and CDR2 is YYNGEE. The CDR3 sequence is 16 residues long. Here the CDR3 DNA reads TGTGCCAGCAGCCCCCAAGCCCGGGGGTCACAAGAGACCCAGTACTTC. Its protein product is CASSPQARGSQETQYF.

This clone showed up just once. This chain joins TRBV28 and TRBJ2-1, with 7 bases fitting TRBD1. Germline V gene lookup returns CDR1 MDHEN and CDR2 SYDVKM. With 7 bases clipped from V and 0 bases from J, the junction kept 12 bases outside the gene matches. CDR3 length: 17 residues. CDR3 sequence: CASTQQGPEFSYNEQFF. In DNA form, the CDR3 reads TGTGCCAGCACCCAACAGGGGCCCGAATTCTCCTACAATGAGCAGTTCTTC.

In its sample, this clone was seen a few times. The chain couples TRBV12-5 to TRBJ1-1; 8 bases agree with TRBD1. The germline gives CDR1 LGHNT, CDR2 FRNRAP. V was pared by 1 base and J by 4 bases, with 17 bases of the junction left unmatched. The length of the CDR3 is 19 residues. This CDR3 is CASGLALQGAIFPGTEAFF. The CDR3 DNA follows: TGTGCTAGTGGTTTGGCCCTCCAGGGGGCTATTTTCCCCGGCACTGAAGCTTTCTTT. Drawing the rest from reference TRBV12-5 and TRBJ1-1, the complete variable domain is DARVTQTPRHKVTEMGQEVTMRCQPILGHNTVFWYRQTMMQGLELLAYFRNRAPLDDSGMPKDRFSAEMPDATLATLKIQPSEPRDSAVYFCASGLALQGAIFPGTEAFFGQGTRLTVV.